This is a list of T cell receptor beta chains from one sample in a study of PD-L1 blockade in urothelial cancer. This table comes from immunoSEQ multiplex PCR, and its TCRdb copy is limited to in-frame clones, with some not included. The table has some 100,000 clones, 90% to 95% seen once; the top ten hold around 0.92%. Specimen: PBMCs, collected around atezolizumab (anti-PD-L1) treatment. The receptors shown here come from a woman aged 80 or over with urothelial cancer. CDR3s include the opening cysteine and the closing phenylalanine or tryptophan. The order of the fields is D gene, clone size, V gene, J gene, CDR3 DNA, CDR3 protein. The D gene is left open where the match is weak. Clone size is stated in some rows and not others, as once, few, many or a class when expanded.

d_call: TRBD1
clone_size: -
v_call: TRBV10-3
j_call: TRBJ2-7
cdr3_nt: TGTGCCATCAGTGAGAGGCAGGGGGTCTGGGAGCAGTACTTC
cdr3_aa: CAISERQGVWEQYF

d_call: TRBD2
clone_size: -
v_call: TRBV27
j_call: TRBJ2-7
cdr3_nt: TGTGCCAGCAGTCCTATACCGGGACTAGCGGGAGCTTACGAGCAGTACTTC
cdr3_aa: CASSPIPGLAGAYEQYF

d_call: TRBD1
clone_size: once
v_call: TRBV30
j_call: TRBJ1-2
cdr3_nt: TGTGCCTGGATTCCCTCTCTTTTAGACAGGGCGGTAAACTATGGCTACACCTTC
cdr3_aa: CAWIPSLLDRAVNYGYTF

d_call: TRBD1
clone_size: -
v_call: TRBV30
j_call: TRBJ2-3
cdr3_nt: TGTGCCTGGAGTGTACAGGGGGATACGCAGTATTTT
cdr3_aa: CAWSVQGDTQYF

d_call: -
clone_size: -
v_call: TRBV7-9
j_call: TRBJ1-1
cdr3_nt: TGTGCCAGCAGCTTAGCCGGACAGCAGAACACTGAAGCTTTCTTT
cdr3_aa: CASSLAGQQNTEAFF

d_call: TRBD2
clone_size: -
v_call: TRBV29-1
j_call: TRBJ2-3
cdr3_nt: TGCAGCTTCCGACTAGCGGGAAGCACAGATACGCAGTATTTT
cdr3_aa: CSFRLAGSTDTQYF

d_call: -
clone_size: once
v_call: TRBV11-2
j_call: TRBJ1-1
cdr3_nt: TGTGCCAGCAGCTTAGGAGGCGTGAACACTGAAGCTTTCTTT
cdr3_aa: CASSLGGVNTEAFF

d_call: TRBD2
clone_size: -
v_call: TRBV10-1
j_call: TRBJ2-7
cdr3_nt: TGCGCCAGCAGGGAGGGACTAGCGGACTCCTACGAGCAGTACTTC
cdr3_aa: CASREGLADSYEQYF

d_call: TRBD2
clone_size: -
v_call: TRBV7-3
j_call: TRBJ2-1
cdr3_nt: TGTGCCAGCAGCTTAAACCCTGGACTAGCGGGACGGAATGAGCAGTTCTTC
cdr3_aa: CASSLNPGLAGRNEQFF

d_call: TRBD1
clone_size: once
v_call: TRBV18
j_call: TRBJ2-4
cdr3_nt: TGTGCCAGCTCACCACCGGGGACAGGGGTCAAGAACATTCAGTACTTC
cdr3_aa: CASSPPGTGVKNIQYF

d_call: TRBD1
clone_size: -
v_call: TRBV30
j_call: TRBJ1-2
cdr3_nt: TGTGCCTGGAGTGTGGGACAGTCCCCTAACTATGGCTACACCTTC
cdr3_aa: CAWSVGQSPNYGYTF

d_call: -
clone_size: few
v_call: TRBV27
j_call: TRBJ1-1
cdr3_nt: TGTGCCAGCAGTCCCCTACGAACGGGTGAAGCTTTCTTT
cdr3_aa: CASSPLRTGEAFF

d_call: TRBD1
clone_size: -
v_call: TRBV29-1
j_call: TRBJ2-1
cdr3_nt: TGCAGCGCGGTGACAGGGGTTCATGAGCAGTTCTTC
cdr3_aa: CSAVTGVHEQFF

d_call: -
clone_size: -
v_call: TRBV19
j_call: TRBJ1-1
cdr3_nt: TGTGCCAGCTCTAGGGCACAGGGCTGGACTGAAGCTTTCTTT
cdr3_aa: CASSRAQGWTEAFF

d_call: TRBD1
clone_size: -
v_call: TRBV10-3
j_call: TRBJ2-4
cdr3_nt: TGTGCCATCAGTGAGTCGGGACAGCAAAACATTCAGTACTTC
cdr3_aa: CAISESGQQNIQYF

d_call: TRBD1
clone_size: -
v_call: TRBV18
j_call: TRBJ2-7
cdr3_nt: TGTGCCAGCTCACCCGGACAGGGAGGCATGGACGAGCAGTACTTC
cdr3_aa: CASSPGQGGMDEQYF

d_call: TRBD1
clone_size: -
v_call: TRBV5-1
j_call: TRBJ1-2
cdr3_nt: TGCGCCAGCAGCGGAACCGGGACAGGGCGCATGACTGATGACTATGGCTACACCTTC
cdr3_aa: CASSGTGTGRMTDDYGYTF

d_call: -
clone_size: -
v_call: TRBV5-4
j_call: TRBJ2-1
cdr3_nt: TGTGCCAGCAGCTCCCCGGGCAGGGGGGACAGTGAGCAGTTCTTC
cdr3_aa: CASSSPGRGDSEQFF

d_call: -
clone_size: -
v_call: TRBV5-1
j_call: TRBJ2-1
cdr3_nt: TGCGCCAGCAGCTTGGCGTTTTCTCCGGGAAATGAGCAGTTCTTC
cdr3_aa: CASSLAFSPGNEQFF

d_call: -
clone_size: few
v_call: TRBV5-1
j_call: TRBJ1-5
cdr3_nt: TGCGCCAGCAGCCGACTACAGGGCGAGCCCCAGCATTTT
cdr3_aa: CASSRLQGEPQHF

d_call: TRBD1
clone_size: -
v_call: TRBV6-1
j_call: TRBJ1-4
cdr3_nt: TGTGCCAGCAGTGCAAGGACAGGGGCTAATGAAAAACTGTTTTTT
cdr3_aa: CASSARTGANEKLFF

d_call: TRBD2
clone_size: -
v_call: TRBV5-1
j_call: TRBJ2-3
cdr3_nt: TGCGCCAGCAGCTCGGGACTAGCGGGAGGGCCCGGCACAGATACGCAGTATTTT
cdr3_aa: CASSSGLAGGPGTDTQYF

d_call: -
clone_size: -
v_call: TRBV7-9
j_call: TRBJ2-3
cdr3_nt: TGTGCCAGCAGCTTAAGACTCCCCTTTATCACAGATACGCAGTATTTT
cdr3_aa: CASSLRLPFITDTQYF

d_call: -
clone_size: once
v_call: TRBV7-6
j_call: TRBJ1-1
cdr3_nt: TGTGCCAGCAGCTTAGCGCAGTTCAACACTGAAGCTTTCTTT
cdr3_aa: CASSLAQFNTEAFF

d_call: -
clone_size: -
v_call: TRBV28
j_call: TRBJ2-7
cdr3_nt: TGTGCCAGCAGTTTGAATCCTGGCAGCGGAAACATACTGCAGTACTTC
cdr3_aa: CASSLNPGSGNILQYF

d_call: -
clone_size: -
v_call: TRBV11-2
j_call: TRBJ1-4
cdr3_nt: TGTGCCAGCAGCCTGAGACTGACAGGACCTGACCCTAATGAAAAACTGTTTTTT
cdr3_aa: CASSLRLTGPDPNEKLFF

d_call: TRBD2
clone_size: -
v_call: TRBV28
j_call: TRBJ2-3
cdr3_nt: TGTGCCAGCAGTACTAGCGGGATGGCAGATACGCAGTATTTT
cdr3_aa: CASSTSGMADTQYF

d_call: TRBD2
clone_size: -
v_call: TRBV9
j_call: TRBJ2-1
cdr3_nt: TGTGCCAGCAGCCAGGGGCTAGCGGGAGTTAGTGAGCAGTTCTTC
cdr3_aa: CASSQGLAGVSEQFF

d_call: TRBD2
clone_size: -
v_call: TRBV19
j_call: TRBJ2-5
cdr3_nt: TGTGCCAGTAGATCTAGCGGGCAAGAGACCCAGTACTTC
cdr3_aa: CASRSSGQETQYF

d_call: TRBD1
clone_size: -
v_call: TRBV10-3
j_call: TRBJ1-3
cdr3_nt: TGTGCCATCAGTGATGACAGGGATTTCTCTGGAAACACCATATATTTT
cdr3_aa: CAISDDRDFSGNTIYF

d_call: TRBD2
clone_size: -
v_call: TRBV5-1
j_call: TRBJ2-3
cdr3_nt: TGCGCCAGCAGCTTGGGACTAGCGGCGAGCACAGATACGCAGTATTTT
cdr3_aa: CASSLGLAASTDTQYF

d_call: -
clone_size: -
v_call: TRBV6-6
j_call: TRBJ2-7
cdr3_nt: TGTGCCAGCAGTCAGGGCGACGAGCAGTACTTC
cdr3_aa: CASSQGDEQYF

d_call: -
clone_size: -
v_call: TRBV27
j_call: TRBJ1-5
cdr3_nt: TGTGCCAATGCGGTCGCGAGCAATCAGCCCCAGCATTTT
cdr3_aa: CANAVASNQPQHF

d_call: TRBD1
clone_size: -
v_call: TRBV19
j_call: TRBJ2-1
cdr3_nt: TGTGCCAGTATCCCGGGACAGGGGTACAATGAGCAGTTCTTC
cdr3_aa: CASIPGQGYNEQFF

d_call: -
clone_size: -
v_call: TRBV4-1
j_call: TRBJ2-6
cdr3_nt: TGCGCCAGCAGCCACCCCCGGCAAAACAGTTTCCCCTCTGGGGCCAACGTCCTGACTTTC
cdr3_aa: CASSHPRQNSFPSGANVLTF

d_call: -
clone_size: -
v_call: TRBV7-9
j_call: TRBJ2-1
cdr3_nt: TGTGCCAGCAGCTTCCCCCCGTACAATGAGCAGTTCTTC
cdr3_aa: CASSFPPYNEQFF

d_call: -
clone_size: -
v_call: TRBV5-1
j_call: TRBJ1-1
cdr3_nt: TGCGCCAGCAGCTTGGGAGGAGGGCCCCTTGGGGCTTTCTTT
cdr3_aa: CASSLGGGPLGAFF

d_call: -
clone_size: -
v_call: TRBV2
j_call: TRBJ2-7
cdr3_nt: TGTGCCAGCAGTGAAGCGCGGAGCGGCGAGCAGTACTTC
cdr3_aa: CASSEARSGEQYF

d_call: TRBD1
clone_size: -
v_call: TRBV30
j_call: TRBJ1-3
cdr3_nt: TGTGCCTGGCAAACAGGGGGGGGAAACACCATATATTTT
cdr3_aa: CAWQTGGGNTIYF

d_call: TRBD1
clone_size: -
v_call: TRBV19
j_call: TRBJ1-2
cdr3_nt: TGTGCCAGTAGCGTGACAGGGCCTTATGGCTACACCTTC
cdr3_aa: CASSVTGPYGYTF

d_call: -
clone_size: -
v_call: TRBV5-5
j_call: TRBJ1-1
cdr3_nt: TGTGCCAGCAGCTTGGGGGGGGTGAACACTGAAGCTTTCTTT
cdr3_aa: CASSLGGVNTEAFF

d_call: -
clone_size: -
v_call: TRBV6-1
j_call: TRBJ2-1
cdr3_nt: TGTGCCAGCAGTGAAGGGTCGGGGTCCGCCCCGTTCTTC
cdr3_aa: CASSEGSGSAPFF

d_call: -
clone_size: -
v_call: TRBV2
j_call: TRBJ1-5
cdr3_nt: TGTGCCAGCAGGACATACGATAGCAATCAGCCCCAGCATTTT
cdr3_aa: CASRTYDSNQPQHF

d_call: -
clone_size: -
v_call: TRBV28
j_call: TRBJ1-1
cdr3_nt: TGTGCCAGCATCTGGGGAGGGGGGACTGAAGCTTTCTTT
cdr3_aa: CASIWGGGTEAFF

d_call: TRBD2
clone_size: few
v_call: TRBV7-2
j_call: TRBJ2-7
cdr3_nt: TGTGCCAGCAGCTCCGGGACTAGCGGGGTCGAGCAGTACTTC
cdr3_aa: CASSSGTSGVEQYF

d_call: TRBD2
clone_size: -
v_call: TRBV7-9
j_call: TRBJ2-7
cdr3_nt: TGTGCCAGCAGATCGCCCGGTGCTAGCGGGAGGTCCGAGCAGTACTTC
cdr3_aa: CASRSPGASGRSEQYF